This paragraph reports one TCR beta chain. This entry comes from a study of long-term antiretroviral therapy in people with HIV. CDR3 length: 13 residues. V shed 5 bases and J shed 4 bases, with 11 bases lying between them. Germline CDR1 is LNHDA and CDR2 is SQIVND (reference sequence). At survey level, the immunoSEQ assay was run in its v3.0 version. Generated by immunoSEQ multiplex PCR, the TCRdb table keeps only in-frame clones and is missing some. The sample holds about 23,000 clones; 81% are singletons and the top ten take less than 9.5%. The specimen comprised unsorted PBMCs, sampled 1.5 years after starting antiretroviral therapy. The V call is TRBV19, the J call TRBJ2-5; D is perhaps TRBD1 (6 bases). The receptor comes from a man aged 25 to 40 with HIV. In DNA, the CDR3 is TGTGCCAGTAGTCAGGGGACCCGAGAGACCCAGTACTTC. Amino acid sequence: CASSQGTRETQYF. Full variable domain (remainder filled in from reference TRBV19 and TRBJ2-5): DGGITQSPKYLFRKEGQNVTLSCEQNLNHDAMYWYRQDPGQGLRLIYYSQIVNDFQKGDIAEGYSVSREKKESFPLTVTSAQKNPTAFYLCASSQGTRETQYFGPGTRLLVL.